The 8 T cell receptor beta chains presented below share a single source sample, sequenced in a study of cytomegalovirus exposure and HLA in healthy donors (dated by TCRdb to the late 2010s). The library relied on the immunoSEQ multiplex PCR assay. The multiplex PCR relied on a mix of 60 forward primers for TCR Vbeta segments and 13 reverse primers for TCR Jbeta segments. In its TCRdb copy, this immuneACCESS table keeps in-frame sequences only and misses some clones. Where compared with another copy, unresolved V genes explain less than half of these, and the others have no known cause. For this sample there are hundreds of thousands of clones; less than 80% appear just once. The leading ten clones occupy 0.22% of the sample. The sample consisted of PBMCs. These receptors were collected from a girl aged 2-10 years in good health and CMV-seronegative.

The rearrangement uses TRBV5-6 and TRBJ2-5; D remains unclear. The last part of the DNA fits TRBJ2-7 better; the J call may be wrong. The CDR3 has 12 amino acids. Germline-derived CDR1 and CDR2 are SGHDT and YYEEEE. For the CDR3, the DNA is TGTGCCAGCAGCTTCACCAACTACGAGCAGTACTTC. As protein: CASSFTNYEQYF.

The chain links TRBV29-1 to TRBJ1-2; TRBD1 matches 7 bases. This CDR3 has 14 amino acids. Looked up from germline, CDR1 is SQVTM and CDR2 is ANQGSEA. V was pared by 7 bases and J by 0 bases, with 8 bases of the junction left unmatched. CDR3 residues: CSAAGTASNYGYTF. CDR3 in DNA: TGCAGCGCCGCCGGGACAGCATCTAACTATGGCTACACCTTC.

The chain couples TRBV9 to TRBJ1-2; D unclear. CDR1 and CDR2 from the germline V gene are SGDLS and YYNGEE. The V end was cut by 0 bases, the J end by 0 bases, with 6 bases between. The CDR3 covers 14 residues. The CDR3 region has the DNA TGTGCCAGCAGCGTAGGGAGTTCTAACTATGGCTACACCTTC. Translating it yields CASSVGSSNYGYTF.

The gene calls are TRBV6-1 and TRBJ2-1, with D perhaps matching TRBD2 (5 bases). The V and J ends lost 7 bases and 4 bases respectively, with 11 bases between them. This CDR3 comprises 13 residues. Germline CDR1 reads MNHNS; CDR2 reads SASEGT. The CDR3 loop is CASNPRGYNEQFF. Written as DNA, the CDR3 is TGTGCCAGCAATCCCCGGGGTTACAATGAGCAGTTCTTC.

The chain recombines TRBV7-6 with TRBJ2-7; D is perhaps TRBD2 (5 bases). Germline CDR1 and CDR2: SGHVS and FNYEAQ. This CDR3 is 16 amino acids long. The V gene lost 2 bases and the J gene lost 0 bases, with 14 bases spanning the gap. CDR3 in amino acids: CASSLSRGESSYEQYF. The CDR3 region has the DNA TGTGCCAGCAGCTTATCCCGTGGGGAGAGCTCCTACGAGCAGTACTTC.

The chain carries TRBV30 and TRBJ2-7; maybe TRBD2 (5 bases). This CDR3 region has 10 residues. Germline loops: CDR1 GTSNPN, CDR2 SVGIG (reference sequence). The V and J ends lost 4 bases and 9 bases respectively, with 10 bases between them. CDR3 sequence reads: CAWTSLTQYF. CDR3 coding DNA: TGTGCCTGGACTAGCTTAACGCAGTACTTC.

The rearrangement links TRBV19 to TRBJ1-5; TRBD1 aligns across 8 bases. With V trimmed by 0 bases and J by 7 bases, 5 bases remained unmatched. The CDR3 loop spans 15 amino acids. Germline CDR1 LNHDA, CDR2 SQIVND (reference sequence). CDR3 sequence (DNA): TGTGCCAGTAGTATAGATCAGGACAGGGCCCAGCCCCAGCATTTT. Encoded protein: CASSIDQDRAQPQHF.

CDR3 region: CASSQVTMWTGGSTDTQYF. In DNA form, the CDR3 reads TGCGCCAGCAGCCAAGTGACCATGTGGACAGGTGGGAGCACAGATACGCAGTATTTT. The chain carries TRBV4-1 and TRBJ2-3; 7 bases agree with TRBD1. The CDR3 extends over 19 amino acids. V trimming: 1 base; J trimming: 0 bases; junction bases outside the gene matches: 13. Germline V lookup: CDR1 MGHRA, CDR2 YSYEKL.